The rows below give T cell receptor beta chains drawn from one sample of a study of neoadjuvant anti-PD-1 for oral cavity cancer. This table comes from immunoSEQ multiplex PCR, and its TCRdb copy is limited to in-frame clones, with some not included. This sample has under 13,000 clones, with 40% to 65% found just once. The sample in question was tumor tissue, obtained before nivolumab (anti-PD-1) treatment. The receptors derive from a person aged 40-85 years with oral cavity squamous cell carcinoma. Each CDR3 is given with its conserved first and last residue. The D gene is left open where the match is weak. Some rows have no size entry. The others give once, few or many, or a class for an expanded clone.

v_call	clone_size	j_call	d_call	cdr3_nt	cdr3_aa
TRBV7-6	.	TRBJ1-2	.	TGTGCCAGCAGCTTAGTGGGTCAGGGGAATGACTATGGCTACACCTTC	CASSLVGQGNDYGYTF
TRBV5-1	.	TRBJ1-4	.	TGCGCCAGCAGCTCCGGGACAAATAATGAAAAACTGTTTTTT	CASSSGTNNEKLFF
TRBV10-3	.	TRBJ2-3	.	TGTGCCACCGGCGGGAACACCGCAGATACGCAGTATTTT	CATGGNTADTQYF
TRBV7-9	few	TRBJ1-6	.	TGTGCCAGCAGCCCCCGACGGTACGAAAGCTCCTATAATTCACCCCTCCACTTT	CASSPRRYESSYNSPLHF
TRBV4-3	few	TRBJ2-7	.	TGCGCCAGCAGGCAGTCCCACCAAACCGACTACGAGCAGTACTTC	CASRQSHQTDYEQYF
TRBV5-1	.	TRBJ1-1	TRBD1	TGCGCCAGCAGCTTTCGACCCAGGGGGGCGACCCCACAACTTAACACTGAAGCTTTCTTT	CASSFRPRGATPQLNTEAFF
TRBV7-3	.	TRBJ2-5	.	TGTGCCAGCAGCCCGAGGGGGGGGGCTAGCGAGACCCAGTACTTC	CASSPRGGASETQYF
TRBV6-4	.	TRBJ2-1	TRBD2	TGTGCCAGCAGTGAATTACTAGCGCTCAATGAGCAGTTCTTC	CASSELLALNEQFF
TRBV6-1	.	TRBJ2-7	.	TGTGCCAGCCGGGATCTTCCCCCCAACGAGCAGTACTTC	CASRDLPPNEQYF
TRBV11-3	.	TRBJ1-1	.	TGTGCCAGCAGCTTAGGGCGGGGAGCCACTGAAGCTTTCTTT	CASSLGRGATEAFF
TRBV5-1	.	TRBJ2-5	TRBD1	TGCGCCAGCAGCATAAACAGGGGAGAGACCCAGTACTTC	CASSINRGETQYF
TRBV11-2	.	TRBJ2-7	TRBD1	TGTGCCAGCAGCTTGCTAACCTCAGGACAGGGGAGCTCCTACGAGCAGTACTTC	CASSLLTSGQGSSYEQYF
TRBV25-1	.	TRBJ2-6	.	TGTGCCTCTCAAGTTTCTGGGGCCAACGTCCTGACTTTC	CASQVSGANVLTF
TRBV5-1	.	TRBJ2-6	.	TGCGCCAGCAGCTTGGCTACTATCTCTGGGGCCAACGTCCTGACTTTC	CASSLATISGANVLTF
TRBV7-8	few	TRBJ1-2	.	TGTGCCAGCAGCCTGCGGACGGAAGGTTATGGCTACACCTTC	CASSLRTEGYGYTF
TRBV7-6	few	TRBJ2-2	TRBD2	TGTGCCAGCTCTCTACTTCCCGCGGGGGTCCGCACCGGGGAGCTGTTTTTT	CASSLLPAGVRTGELFF
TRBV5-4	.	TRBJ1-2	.	TGTGCCAGCAGCTCACAGGTGGGCTATGGCTACACCTTC	CASSSQVGYGYTF
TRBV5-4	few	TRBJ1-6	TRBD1	TGTGCCAGCAGCCTGGACAGGGGGAATTCACCCCTCCACTTT	CASSLDRGNSPLHF
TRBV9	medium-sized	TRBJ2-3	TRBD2	TGTGCCAGCAGCGTAGCGACTAGCGGGGGGGCGACAGATACGCAGTATTTT	CASSVATSGGATDTQYF
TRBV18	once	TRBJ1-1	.	TGTGCCAGCTCACCAAGTGGGACTGAAGCTTTCTTT	CASSPSGTEAFF
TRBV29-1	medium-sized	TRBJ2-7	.	TGCAGCGTTGGCGAGGGAGCCGGCGAGCAGTACTTC	CSVGEGAGEQYF
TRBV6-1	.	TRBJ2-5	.	TGTGCCAGCAGTAACGGCAAAGAGGAGACCCAGTACTTC	CASSNGKEETQYF
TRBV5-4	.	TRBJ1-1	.	TGTGCCAGCAGCTTGGATTTGTACAGTGAAGCTTTCTTT	CASSLDLYSEAFF
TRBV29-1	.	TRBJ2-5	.	TGCAGCACCGTAGAACAAGAGACCCAGTACTTC	CSTVEQETQYF
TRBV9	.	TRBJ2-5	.	TGTGCCAGCAGCCCCCGGGGGGGACAGCCCGAAGAGACCCAGTACTTC	CASSPRGGQPEETQYF
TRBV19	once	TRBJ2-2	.	TGTGCCAGTACCATGGGCCAGAACACCGGGGAGCTGTTTTTT	CASTMGQNTGELFF
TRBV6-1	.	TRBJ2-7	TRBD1	TGTGCCAGCAGTGAGTTACGCGGACAGGGGTCTCGCTACGAGCAGTACTTC	CASSELRGQGSRYEQYF
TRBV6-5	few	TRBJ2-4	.	TGTGCCAGCAGCCGTGACCCAGCAGCCAAAAACATTCAGTACTTC	CASSRDPAAKNIQYF
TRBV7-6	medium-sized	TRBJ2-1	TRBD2	TGTGCCAGCAGGACGGGGACTAGCGGTCACAATGAGCAGTTCTTC	CASRTGTSGHNEQFF
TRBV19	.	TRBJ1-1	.	TGTGCCAGTAGTATAGCCACACTGAACACTGAAGCTTTCTTT	CASSIATLNTEAFF
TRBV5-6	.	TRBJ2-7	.	TGTGCCAGCAGCTTGATCCAGGGGCACGAGCAGTACTTC	CASSLIQGHEQYF
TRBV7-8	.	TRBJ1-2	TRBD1	TGTGCCAGCAGCGCGGTACAGGGGGCGCGGGACTATGGCTACACCTTC	CASSAVQGARDYGYTF
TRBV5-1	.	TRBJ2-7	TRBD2	TGCGCCAGCAGCGCCTTAGCGGGGCCTTCCTACGAGCAGTACTTC	CASSALAGPSYEQYF
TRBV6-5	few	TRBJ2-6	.	TGTGCCAGCAGTTACTCTAAGAACACAGGGGCCAACGTCCTGACTTTC	CASSYSKNTGANVLTF
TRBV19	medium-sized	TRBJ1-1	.	TGTGCCACAAGTAGGGGGACGAACACTGAAGCTTTCTTT	CATSRGTNTEAFF
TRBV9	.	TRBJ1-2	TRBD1	TGTGCCAGCAGCTGGACAGGGGATGGCTACACCTTC	CASSWTGDGYTF
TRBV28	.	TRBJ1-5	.	TGTGCCAGCAGTCCCGCGGGCGGACTGGGCCCCCAGCATTTT	CASSPAGGLGPQHF
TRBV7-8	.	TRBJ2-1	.	TGTGCCAGCAGCTCCCTAGGGGGGGTAGTTTACAATGAGCAGTTCTTC	CASSSLGGVVYNEQFF
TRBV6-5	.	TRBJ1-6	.	TGTGCCAGCAGTTACTCCGGGGGAATCGATTCACCCCTCCACTTT	CASSYSGGIDSPLHF
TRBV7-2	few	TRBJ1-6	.	TGTGCCAGCAGGGGTGCAGATTCACCCCTCCACTTT	CASRGADSPLHF
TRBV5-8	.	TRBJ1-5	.	TGTGCCAGCAGCTTGCTTAAGGGTCAGCCCCAGCATTTT	CASSLLKGQPQHF
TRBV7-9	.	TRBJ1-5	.	TGTGCCAGCAGCTTAGAGACTTCTAACCAGCATTTT	CASSLETSNQHF
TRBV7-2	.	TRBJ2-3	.	TGTGCCAGCAGCTTAGCTGGGTCAGTCACAGATACGCAGTATTTT	CASSLAGSVTDTQYF
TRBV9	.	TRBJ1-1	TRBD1	TGTGCCAGCAGCCAAAACCCGGGACAGAGAGAAGTTGAAGCTTTCTTT	CASSQNPGQREVEAFF
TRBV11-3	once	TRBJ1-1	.	TGTGCCAGCAGCTTGGGGGCGGTGAACACTGAAGCTTTCTTT	CASSLGAVNTEAFF
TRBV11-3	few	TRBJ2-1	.	TGTGCCAGCAGCTTAGGGTATAGCTCCTACAATGAGCAGTTCTTC	CASSLGYSSYNEQFF
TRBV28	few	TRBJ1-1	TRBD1	TGTGCCAGCTGGACAGGGGGGTACACTGAAGCTTTCTTT	CASWTGGYTEAFF
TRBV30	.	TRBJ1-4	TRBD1	TGTGCCTGGAGTCCTGGACAGGGGGCGGCGGGGGGAAAACTGTTTTTT	CAWSPGQGAAGGKLFF
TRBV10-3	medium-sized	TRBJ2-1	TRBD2	TGTGCCACGACAATGGGACTATTATACAATGAGCAGTTCTTC	CATTMGLLYNEQFF
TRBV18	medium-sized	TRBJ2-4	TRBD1	TGTGCCAGCTCACATCTCAGACAGGGGGTTGTAAACATTCAGTACTTC	CASSHLRQGVVNIQYF